The rows below give T cell receptor beta chains drawn from one sample of a study of blood T cell repertoires in COVID-19. Assay used: immunoSEQ multiplex PCR; TCRdb lists only in-frame clones, some missing. This table has fewer than 200,000 clones, roughly 85% appearing once. The sequencing input was PBMCs or T cells enriched from blood (not recorded which). Source of these receptors: a woman aged 45-59 years who had recovered from COVID-19. CDR3s include the opening cysteine and the closing phenylalanine or tryptophan.

CDR3aa: CASVEFPLNYGYTF; j_gene: TRBJ1-2; v_gene: TRBV6-5
CDR3aa: CASSQFRRNTGELFF; j_gene: TRBJ2-2; v_gene: TRBV4-1
CDR3aa: CASSPGGYSNQPQHF; j_gene: TRBJ1-5; v_gene: TRBV18
CDR3aa: CASSSTGTKGEKLFF; j_gene: TRBJ1-4; v_gene: TRBV5-1
CDR3aa: CASSQVRIPGAGNTIYF; j_gene: TRBJ1-3; v_gene: TRBV14
CDR3aa: CASSEDRVSNEKLFF; j_gene: TRBJ1-4; v_gene: TRBV7-9
CDR3aa: CAWSPQGAANQPQHF; j_gene: TRBJ1-5; v_gene: TRBV30
CDR3aa: CASSRDTLKALHF; j_gene: TRBJ1-6; v_gene: TRBV5-6
CDR3aa: CASSLFQGATDTQYF; j_gene: TRBJ2-3; v_gene: TRBV7-9
CDR3aa: CASSPRGSGELFF; j_gene: TRBJ2-2; v_gene: TRBV2
CDR3aa: CASSPGSQAAMNTEAFF; j_gene: TRBJ1-1; v_gene: TRBV18
CDR3aa: CASSSRVTEAFF; j_gene: TRBJ1-1; v_gene: TRBV7-9
CDR3aa: CASSLTGDMNTEAFF; j_gene: TRBJ1-1; v_gene: TRBV28
CDR3aa: CASSQDVQGNQPQHF; j_gene: TRBJ1-5; v_gene: TRBV4-1
CDR3aa: CASRGQGIYGYTF; j_gene: TRBJ1-2; v_gene: TRBV12-3/TRBV12-4
CDR3aa: CASSNDPQGYAFF; j_gene: TRBJ1-1; v_gene: TRBV18
CDR3aa: CAISADGTGGYTF; j_gene: TRBJ1-2; v_gene: TRBV10-3